The clone carrying this T cell receptor beta chain was found many times. The CDR3 regions of TCR beta were amplified from RNA transcripts. Primed by the HTBI set, a first-round RT-PCR was run on the TCR CDR3. TCRdb recomputed calls from the multiplex PCR reads with MiXCR, one row per CDR3 protein. The table includes around 350,000 distinct CDR3 sequences, 17% detected once. At first hyperthyroidism diagnosis, before any ophthalmopathy symptoms, the blood sample was collected. The sample belongs to a study of T cells in Graves' hyperthyroidism and ophthalmopathy. As for the study in general: Blood from the periphery was taken at initial diagnosis, before any treatment.

The source of this sequence is a woman in her thirties with Graves' hyperthyroidism that later progressed to Graves' ophthalmopathy. Sequencing used blood.

The CDR3 DNA follows: TGTGCCTGGAGTTTAGGGACAGGCAATCAGCCCCAGCATTTT. Protein: CAWSLGTGNQPQHF. The chain has TRBV30 and TRBJ1-5; 7 bases are a match to TRBD1. V lost 2 bases and J lost 2; bases outside the gene matches: 3. Germline V gene sequence: CDR1 GTSNPN, CDR2 SVGIG (reference sequence). This CDR3 is built from 14 residues.